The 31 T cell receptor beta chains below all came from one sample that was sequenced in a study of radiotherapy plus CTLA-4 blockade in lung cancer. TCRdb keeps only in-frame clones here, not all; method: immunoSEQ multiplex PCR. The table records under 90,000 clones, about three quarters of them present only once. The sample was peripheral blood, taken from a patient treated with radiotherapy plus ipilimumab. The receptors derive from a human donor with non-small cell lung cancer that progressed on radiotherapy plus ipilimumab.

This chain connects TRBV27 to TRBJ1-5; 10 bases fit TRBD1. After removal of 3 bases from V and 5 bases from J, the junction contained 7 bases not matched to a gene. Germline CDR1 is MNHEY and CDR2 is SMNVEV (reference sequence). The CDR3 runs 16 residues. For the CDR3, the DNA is TGTGCCAGCAGTTTTCCCGGGACAGGGGATCATCAGCCCCAGCATTTT. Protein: CASSFPGTGDHQPQHF.

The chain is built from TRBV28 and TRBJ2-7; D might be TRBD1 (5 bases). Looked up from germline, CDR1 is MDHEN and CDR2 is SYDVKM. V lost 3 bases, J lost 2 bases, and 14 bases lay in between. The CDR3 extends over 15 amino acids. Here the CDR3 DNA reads TGTGCCAGCAGTTTCGTCCAGGGCTCCACCTACGAGCAGTACTTC. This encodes CASSFVQGSTYEQYF. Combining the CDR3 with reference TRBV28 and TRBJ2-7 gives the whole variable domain DVKVTQSSRYLVKRTGEKVFLECVQDMDHENMFWYRQDPGLGLRLIYFSYDVKMKEKGDIPEGYSVSREKKERFSLILESASTNQTSMYLCASSFVQGSTYEQYFGPGTRLTVT.

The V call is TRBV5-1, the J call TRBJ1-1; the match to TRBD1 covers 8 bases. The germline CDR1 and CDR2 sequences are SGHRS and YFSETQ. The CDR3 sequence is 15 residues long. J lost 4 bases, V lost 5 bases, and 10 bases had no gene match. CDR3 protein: CASSPWAGGGTEAFF. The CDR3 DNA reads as TGCGCCAGCAGTCCGTGGGCAGGGGGCGGCACTGAAGCTTTCTTT.

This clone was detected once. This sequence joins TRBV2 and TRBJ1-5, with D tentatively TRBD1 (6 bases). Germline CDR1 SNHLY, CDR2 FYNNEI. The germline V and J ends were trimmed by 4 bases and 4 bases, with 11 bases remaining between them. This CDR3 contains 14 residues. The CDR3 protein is CASSAGQPNQPQHF. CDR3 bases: TGTGCCAGCAGTGCCGGACAGCCAAATCAGCCCCAGCATTTT.

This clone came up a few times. The CDR3 DNA sequence: TGTGCCAGCAGCGTAGGACTAGCGGGAGGTAACGAGCAGTACTTC. Amino acids: CASSVGLAGGNEQYF. V is TRBV7-8 and J is TRBJ2-7; 14 bases align to TRBD2. Germline lookup yields CDR1 SGHVS and CDR2 FQNEAQ. The trim removed 5 bases at V and 5 bases at J, leaving 5 bases unmatched. The CDR3 sequence is 15 residues long.

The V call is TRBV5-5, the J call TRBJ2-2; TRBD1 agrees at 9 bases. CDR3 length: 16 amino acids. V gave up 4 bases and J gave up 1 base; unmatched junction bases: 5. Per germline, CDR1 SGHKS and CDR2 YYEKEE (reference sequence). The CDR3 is CASSKDRGQNTGELFF. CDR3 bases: TGTGCCAGCAGCAAGGACAGGGGTCAGAACACCGGGGAGCTGTTTTTT.

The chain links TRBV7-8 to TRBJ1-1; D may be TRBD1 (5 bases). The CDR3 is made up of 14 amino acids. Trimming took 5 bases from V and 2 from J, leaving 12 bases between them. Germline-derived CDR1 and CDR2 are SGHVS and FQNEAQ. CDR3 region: CASSPKGVNTEAFF. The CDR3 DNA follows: TGTGCCAGCAGCCCCAAAGGGGTAAACACTGAAGCTTTCTTT.

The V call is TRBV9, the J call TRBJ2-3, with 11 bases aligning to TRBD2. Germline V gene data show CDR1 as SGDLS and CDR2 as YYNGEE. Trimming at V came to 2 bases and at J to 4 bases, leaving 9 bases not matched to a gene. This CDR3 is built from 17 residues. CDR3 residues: CASSVESSGRWSDTQYF. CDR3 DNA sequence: TGTGCCAGCAGCGTGGAATCTAGCGGGAGGTGGTCAGATACGCAGTATTTT. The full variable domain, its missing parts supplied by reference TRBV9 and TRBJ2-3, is DSGVTQTPKHLITATGQRVTLRCSPRSGDLSVYWYQQSLDQGLQFLIQYYNGEERAKGNILERFSAQQFPDLHSELNLSSLELGDSALYFCASSVESSGRWSDTQYFGPGTRLTVL.

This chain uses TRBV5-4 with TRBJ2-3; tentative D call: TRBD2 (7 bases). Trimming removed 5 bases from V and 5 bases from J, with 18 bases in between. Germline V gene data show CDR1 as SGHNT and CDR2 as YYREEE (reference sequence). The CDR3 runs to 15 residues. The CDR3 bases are TGTGCCAGCAGTGGGGTGACGGGGGGCGTAGATACGCAGTATTTT. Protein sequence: CASSGVTGGVDTQYF. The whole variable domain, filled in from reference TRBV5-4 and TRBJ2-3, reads ETGVTQSPTHLIKTRGQQVTLRCSSQSGHNTVSWYQQALGQGPQFIFQYYREEENGRGNFPPRFSGLQFPNYSSELNVNALELDDSALYLCASSGVTGGVDTQYFGPGTRLTVL.

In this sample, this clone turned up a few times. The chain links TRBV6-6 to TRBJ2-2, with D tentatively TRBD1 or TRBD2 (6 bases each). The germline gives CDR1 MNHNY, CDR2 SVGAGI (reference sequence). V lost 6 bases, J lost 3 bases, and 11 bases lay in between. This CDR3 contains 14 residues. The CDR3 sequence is CASRPRGDTGELFF. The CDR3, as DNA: TGTGCCAGCAGGCCGAGGGGGGACACCGGGGAGCTGTTTTTT.

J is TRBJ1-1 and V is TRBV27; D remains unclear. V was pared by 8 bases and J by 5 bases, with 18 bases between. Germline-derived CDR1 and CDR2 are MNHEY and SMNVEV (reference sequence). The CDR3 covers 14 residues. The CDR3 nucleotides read TGTGCCAGCCGTCCAGGAGTCGGCGGGACTGAAGCTTTCTTT. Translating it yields CASRPGVGGTEAFF.

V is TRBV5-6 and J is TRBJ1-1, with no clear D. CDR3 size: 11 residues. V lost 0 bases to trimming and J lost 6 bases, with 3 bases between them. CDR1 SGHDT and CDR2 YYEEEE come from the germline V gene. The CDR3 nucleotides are TGTGCCAGCAGCTTGGGGTCTGAAGCTTTCTTT. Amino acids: CASSLGSEAFF.

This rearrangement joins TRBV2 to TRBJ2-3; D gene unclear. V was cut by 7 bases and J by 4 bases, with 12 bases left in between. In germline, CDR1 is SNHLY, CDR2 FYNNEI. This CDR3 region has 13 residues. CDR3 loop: CASTLQLSDTQYF. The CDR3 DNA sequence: TGTGCCAGCACCCTCCAATTATCAGATACGCAGTATTTT.

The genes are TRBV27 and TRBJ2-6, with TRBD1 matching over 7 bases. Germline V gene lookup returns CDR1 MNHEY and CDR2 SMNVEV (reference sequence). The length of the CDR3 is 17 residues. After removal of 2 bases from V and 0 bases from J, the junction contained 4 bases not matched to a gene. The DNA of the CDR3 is TGTGCCAGCAGTTTAAACAGGGGATTCTCTGGGGCCAACGTCCTGACTTTC. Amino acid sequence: CASSLNRGFSGANVLTF. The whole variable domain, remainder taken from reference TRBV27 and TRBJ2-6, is EAQVTQNPRYLITVTGKKLTVTCSQNMNHEYMSWYRQDPGLGLRQIYYSMNVEVTDKGDVPEGYKVSRKEKRNFPLILESPSPNQTSLYFCASSLNRGFSGANVLTFGAGSRLTVL.

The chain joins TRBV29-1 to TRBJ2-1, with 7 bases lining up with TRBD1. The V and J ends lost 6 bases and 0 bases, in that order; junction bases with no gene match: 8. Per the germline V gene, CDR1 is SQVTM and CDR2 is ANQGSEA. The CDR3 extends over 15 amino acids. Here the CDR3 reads CSVPRDRTSYNEQFF. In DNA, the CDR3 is TGCAGCGTGCCCCGGGACAGAACCTCCTACAATGAGCAGTTCTTC.

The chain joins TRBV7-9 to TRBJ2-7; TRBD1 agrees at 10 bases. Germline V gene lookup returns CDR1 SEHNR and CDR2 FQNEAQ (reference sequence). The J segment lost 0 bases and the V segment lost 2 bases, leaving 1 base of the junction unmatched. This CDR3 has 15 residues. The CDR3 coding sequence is TGTGCCAGCAGCTTATGGACAGGGGGCTCCTACGAGCAGTACTTC. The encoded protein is CASSLWTGGSYEQYF.

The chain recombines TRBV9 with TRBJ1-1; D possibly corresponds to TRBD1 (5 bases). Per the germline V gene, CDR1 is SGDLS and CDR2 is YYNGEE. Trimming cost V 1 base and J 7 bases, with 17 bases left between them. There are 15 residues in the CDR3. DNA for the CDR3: TGTGCCAGCAGCGTATCCCGGGGCGGGGCTAATGAAGCTTTCTTT. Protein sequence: CASSVSRGGANEAFF.

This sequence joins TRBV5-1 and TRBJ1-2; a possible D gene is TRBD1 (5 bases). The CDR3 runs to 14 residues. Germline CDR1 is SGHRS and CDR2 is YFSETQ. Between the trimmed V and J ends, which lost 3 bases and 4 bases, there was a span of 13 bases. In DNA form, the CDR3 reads TGCGCCAGCAGCTCCGACGGGGGGACCTATGGCTACACCTTC. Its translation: CASSSDGGTYGYTF. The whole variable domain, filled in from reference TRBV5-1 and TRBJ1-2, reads KAGVTQTPRYLIKTRGQQVTLSCSPISGHRSVSWYQQTPGQGLQFLFEYFSETQRNKGNFPGRFSGRQFSNSRSEMNVSTLELGDSALYLCASSSDGGTYGYTFGSGTRLTVV.

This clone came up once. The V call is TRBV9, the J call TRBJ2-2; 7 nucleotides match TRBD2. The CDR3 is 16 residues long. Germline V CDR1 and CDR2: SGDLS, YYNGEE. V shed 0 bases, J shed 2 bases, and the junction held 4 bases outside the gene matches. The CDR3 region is CASSVGSGLNTGELFF. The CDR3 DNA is TGTGCCAGCAGCGTAGGGTCGGGACTAAACACCGGGGAGCTGTTTTTT.

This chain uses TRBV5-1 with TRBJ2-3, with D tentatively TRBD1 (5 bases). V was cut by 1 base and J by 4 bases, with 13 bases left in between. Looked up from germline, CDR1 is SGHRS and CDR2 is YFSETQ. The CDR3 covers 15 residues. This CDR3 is CASSLKGAAPDTQYF. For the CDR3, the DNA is TGCGCCAGCAGCTTGAAAGGGGCCGCACCAGATACGCAGTATTTT.

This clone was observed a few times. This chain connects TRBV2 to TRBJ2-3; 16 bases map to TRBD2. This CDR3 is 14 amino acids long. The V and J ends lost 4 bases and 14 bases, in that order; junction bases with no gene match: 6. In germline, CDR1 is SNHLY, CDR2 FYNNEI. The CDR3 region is CASSGGTSGRAAYF. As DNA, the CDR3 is TGTGCCAGCAGTGGGGGGACTAGCGGGAGGGCCGCGTATTTT.

CDR3 nucleotides: TGCGCCAGCAGTAAGGGACAGGGGGCAGAGCAGTACTTC. It codes for CASSKGQGAEQYF. The chain couples TRBV5-1 to TRBJ2-7; 12 bases are shared with TRBD1. Trimming cost V 5 bases and J 7 bases; bases outside gene matches: 4. CDR1 and CDR2 (germline): SGHRS, YFSETQ. CDR3 size: 13 residues.

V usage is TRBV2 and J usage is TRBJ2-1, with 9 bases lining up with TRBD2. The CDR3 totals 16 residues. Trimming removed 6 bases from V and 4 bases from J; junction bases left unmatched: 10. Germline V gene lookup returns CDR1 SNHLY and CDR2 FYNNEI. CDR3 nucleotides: TGTGCCAGCAGCGCCGTCTTCGGACTAGCGTACAATGAGCAGTTCTTC. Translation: CASSAVFGLAYNEQFF.

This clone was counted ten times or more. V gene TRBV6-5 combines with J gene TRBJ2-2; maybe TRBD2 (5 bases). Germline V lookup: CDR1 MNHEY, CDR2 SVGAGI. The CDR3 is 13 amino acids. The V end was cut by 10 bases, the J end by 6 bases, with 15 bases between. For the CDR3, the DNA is TGTGCCACCGAGGGTAGCGACCCCGGGGAGCTGTTTTTT. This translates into CATEGSDPGELFF.

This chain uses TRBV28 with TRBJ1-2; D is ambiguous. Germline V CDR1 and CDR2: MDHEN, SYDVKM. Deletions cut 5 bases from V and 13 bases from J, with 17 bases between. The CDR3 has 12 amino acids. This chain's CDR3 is CASSPPEGGLTF. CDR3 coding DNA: TGTGCCAGCAGTCCTCCGGAGGGAGGGCTCACCTTC.

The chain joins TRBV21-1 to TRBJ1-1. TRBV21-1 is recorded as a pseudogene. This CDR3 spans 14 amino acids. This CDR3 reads CASLVVKTNTEAFF. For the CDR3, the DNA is TGTGCCAGTCTGGTGGTTAAAACGAACACTGAAGCTTTCTTT.

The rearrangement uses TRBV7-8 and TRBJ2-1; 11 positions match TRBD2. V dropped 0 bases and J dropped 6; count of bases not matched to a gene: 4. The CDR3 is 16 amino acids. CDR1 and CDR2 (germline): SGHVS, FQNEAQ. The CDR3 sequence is CASSLAFLAGGNEQFF. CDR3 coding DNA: TGTGCCAGCAGCTTAGCCTTCCTAGCGGGGGGCAATGAGCAGTTCTTC.

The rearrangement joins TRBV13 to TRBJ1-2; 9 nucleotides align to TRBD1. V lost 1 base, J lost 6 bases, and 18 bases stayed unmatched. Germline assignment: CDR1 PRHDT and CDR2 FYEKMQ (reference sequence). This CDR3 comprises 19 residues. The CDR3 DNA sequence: TGTGCCAGCAGCTTAGAGGGCCTTACCCGGACAGGGGCGGATCATGGCTACACCTTC. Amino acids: CASSLEGLTRTGADHGYTF.

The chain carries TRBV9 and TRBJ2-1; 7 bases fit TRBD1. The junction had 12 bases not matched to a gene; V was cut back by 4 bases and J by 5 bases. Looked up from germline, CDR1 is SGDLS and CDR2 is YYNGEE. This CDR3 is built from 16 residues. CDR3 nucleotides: TGTGCCAGCAGCCCGAGAACAGGGGAAGGGGACAATGAGCAGTTCTTC. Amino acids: CASSPRTGEGDNEQFF.

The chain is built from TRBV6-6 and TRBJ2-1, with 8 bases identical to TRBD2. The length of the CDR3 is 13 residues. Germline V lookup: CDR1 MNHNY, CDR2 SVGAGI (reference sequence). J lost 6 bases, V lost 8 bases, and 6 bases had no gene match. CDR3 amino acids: CASARLAGNEQFF. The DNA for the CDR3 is TGTGCCAGCGCCAGGCTAGCGGGCAATGAGCAGTTCTTC.

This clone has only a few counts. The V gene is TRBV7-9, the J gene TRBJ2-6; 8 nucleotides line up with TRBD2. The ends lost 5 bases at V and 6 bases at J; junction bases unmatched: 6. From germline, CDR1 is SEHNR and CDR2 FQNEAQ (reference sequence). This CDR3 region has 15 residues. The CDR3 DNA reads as TGTGCCAGCAGCCTCAGCGGGAGAGTGGCCAACGTCCTGACTTTC. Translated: CASSLSGRVANVLTF.